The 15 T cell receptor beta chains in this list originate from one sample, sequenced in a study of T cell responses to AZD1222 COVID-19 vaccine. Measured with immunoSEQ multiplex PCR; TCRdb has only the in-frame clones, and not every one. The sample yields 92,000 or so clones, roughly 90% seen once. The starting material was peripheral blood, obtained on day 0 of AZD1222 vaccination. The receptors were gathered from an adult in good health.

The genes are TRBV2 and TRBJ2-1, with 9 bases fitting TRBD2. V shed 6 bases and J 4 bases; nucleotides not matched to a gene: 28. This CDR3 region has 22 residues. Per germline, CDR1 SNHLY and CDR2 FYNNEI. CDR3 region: CASRAGQGVRTSGYPGYNEQFF. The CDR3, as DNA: TGTGCCAGCAGGGCTGGTCAGGGGGTCAGAACTAGCGGGTATCCTGGGTACAATGAGCAGTTCTTC.

The CDR3 loop is CAWMARGTLFF. CDR3 in DNA: TGTGCCTGGATGGCGAGGGGAACACTGTTTTTT. This chain joins TRBV30 and TRBJ1-4, with TRBD1 as a possible D gene (5 bases). Germline V gene lookup returns CDR1 GTSNPN and CDR2 SVGIG (reference sequence). There are 11 residues in the CDR3. V dropped 4 bases and J dropped 13 bases, with 13 bases sitting between them.

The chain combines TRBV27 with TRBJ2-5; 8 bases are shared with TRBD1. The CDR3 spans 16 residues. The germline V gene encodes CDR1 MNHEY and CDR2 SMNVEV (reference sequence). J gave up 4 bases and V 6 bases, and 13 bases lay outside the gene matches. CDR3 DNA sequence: TGTGCCAGCAGGCCAACCCTCCGGGACAGGATAGAGACCCAGTACTTC. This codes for CASRPTLRDRIETQYF.

DNA for the CDR3: TGTGCCAGCAGTTACTCGCGGACCCAGTACTTC. Amino acids: CASSYSRTQYF. This chain uses TRBV6-2 or TRBV6-3 with TRBJ2-5; no clear D gene. V lost 0 bases to trimming and J lost 7 bases, with 3 bases between them. The CDR3 consists of 11 residues. The germline gives CDR1 MNHEY, CDR2 SVGEGT.

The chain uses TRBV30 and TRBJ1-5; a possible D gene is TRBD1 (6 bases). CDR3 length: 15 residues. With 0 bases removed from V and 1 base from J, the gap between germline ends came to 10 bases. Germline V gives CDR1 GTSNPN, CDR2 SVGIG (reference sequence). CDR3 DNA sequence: TGTGCCTGGAGTGTCAGAGGGGGAAGCAATCAGCCCCAGCATTTT. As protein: CAWSVRGGSNQPQHF. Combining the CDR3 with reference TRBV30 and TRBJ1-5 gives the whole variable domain SQTIHQWPATLVQPVGSPLSLECTVEGTSNPNLYWYRQAAGRGLQLLFYSVGIGQISSEVPQNLSASRPQDRQFILSSKKLLLSDSGFYLCAWSVRGGSNQPQHFGDGTRLSIL.

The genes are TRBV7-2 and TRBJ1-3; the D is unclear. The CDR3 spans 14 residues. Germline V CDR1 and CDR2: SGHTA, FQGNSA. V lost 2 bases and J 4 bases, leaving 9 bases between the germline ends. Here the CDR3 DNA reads TGTGCCAGCAGCTTACTGGTGTCAGGAAACACCATATATTTT. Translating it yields CASSLLVSGNTIYF.

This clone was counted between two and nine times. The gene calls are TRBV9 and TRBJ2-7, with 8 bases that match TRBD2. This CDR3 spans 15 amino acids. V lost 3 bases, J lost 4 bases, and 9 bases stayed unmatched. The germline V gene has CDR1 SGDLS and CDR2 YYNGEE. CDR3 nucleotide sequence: TGTGCCAGCAGCGCCGATGGTAGCGGGATTTACGAGCAGTACTTC. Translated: CASSADGSGIYEQYF.

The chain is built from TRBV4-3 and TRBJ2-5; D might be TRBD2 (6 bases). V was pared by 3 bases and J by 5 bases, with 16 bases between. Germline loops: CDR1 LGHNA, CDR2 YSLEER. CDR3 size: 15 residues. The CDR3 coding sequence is TGCGCCAGCAGCCAGTCCGGGGGAGGTGAGGAGACCCAGTACTTC. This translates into CASSQSGGGEETQYF.

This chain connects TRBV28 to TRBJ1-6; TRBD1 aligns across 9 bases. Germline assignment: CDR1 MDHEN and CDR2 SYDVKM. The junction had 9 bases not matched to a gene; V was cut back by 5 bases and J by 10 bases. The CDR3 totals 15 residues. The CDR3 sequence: CASSEPGQGESPLHF. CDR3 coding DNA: TGTGCCAGCAGTGAACCGGGACAGGGAGAATCACCCCTCCACTTT.

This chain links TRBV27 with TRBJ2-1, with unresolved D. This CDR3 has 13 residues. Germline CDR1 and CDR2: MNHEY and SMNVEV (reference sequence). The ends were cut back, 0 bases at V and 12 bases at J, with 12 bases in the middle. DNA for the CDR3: TGTGCCAGCAGTTTATCAGAAAGGAGCCGGCAGTTCTTC. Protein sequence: CASSLSERSRQFF.

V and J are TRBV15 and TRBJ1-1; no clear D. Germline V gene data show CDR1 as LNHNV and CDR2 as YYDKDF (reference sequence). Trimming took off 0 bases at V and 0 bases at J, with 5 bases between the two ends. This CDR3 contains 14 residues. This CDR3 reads CATSRDTLNTEAFF. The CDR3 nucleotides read TGTGCCACCAGCAGAGATACGCTGAACACTGAAGCTTTCTTT.

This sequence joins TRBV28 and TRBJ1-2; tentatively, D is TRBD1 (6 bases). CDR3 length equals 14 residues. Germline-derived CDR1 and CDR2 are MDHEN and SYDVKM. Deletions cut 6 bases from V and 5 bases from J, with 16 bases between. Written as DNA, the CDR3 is TGTGCCAGCAGGAGGGGGGGGGCGCGGTATGGCTACACCTTC. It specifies CASRRGGARYGYTF.

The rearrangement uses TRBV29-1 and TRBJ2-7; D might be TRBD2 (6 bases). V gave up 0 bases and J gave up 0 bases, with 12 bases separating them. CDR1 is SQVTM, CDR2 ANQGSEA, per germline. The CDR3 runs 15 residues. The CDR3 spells CSVEEVEGHSYEQYF. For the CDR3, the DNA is TGCAGCGTTGAAGAGGTGGAGGGCCACTCCTACGAGCAGTACTTC.

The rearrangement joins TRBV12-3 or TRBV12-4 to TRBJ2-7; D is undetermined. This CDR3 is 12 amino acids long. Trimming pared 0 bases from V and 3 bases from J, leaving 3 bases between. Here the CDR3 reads CASSLAGYEQYF. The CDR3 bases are TGTGCCAGCAGTTTAGCCGGCTACGAGCAGTACTTC.

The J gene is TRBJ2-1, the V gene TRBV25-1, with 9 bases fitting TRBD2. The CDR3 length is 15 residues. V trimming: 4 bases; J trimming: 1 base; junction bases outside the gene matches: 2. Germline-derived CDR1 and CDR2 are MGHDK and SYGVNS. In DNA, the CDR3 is TGTGCCAGCAGTGTGGCGGGAGGGTCCTACAATGAGCAGTTCTTC. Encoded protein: CASSVAGGSYNEQFF.